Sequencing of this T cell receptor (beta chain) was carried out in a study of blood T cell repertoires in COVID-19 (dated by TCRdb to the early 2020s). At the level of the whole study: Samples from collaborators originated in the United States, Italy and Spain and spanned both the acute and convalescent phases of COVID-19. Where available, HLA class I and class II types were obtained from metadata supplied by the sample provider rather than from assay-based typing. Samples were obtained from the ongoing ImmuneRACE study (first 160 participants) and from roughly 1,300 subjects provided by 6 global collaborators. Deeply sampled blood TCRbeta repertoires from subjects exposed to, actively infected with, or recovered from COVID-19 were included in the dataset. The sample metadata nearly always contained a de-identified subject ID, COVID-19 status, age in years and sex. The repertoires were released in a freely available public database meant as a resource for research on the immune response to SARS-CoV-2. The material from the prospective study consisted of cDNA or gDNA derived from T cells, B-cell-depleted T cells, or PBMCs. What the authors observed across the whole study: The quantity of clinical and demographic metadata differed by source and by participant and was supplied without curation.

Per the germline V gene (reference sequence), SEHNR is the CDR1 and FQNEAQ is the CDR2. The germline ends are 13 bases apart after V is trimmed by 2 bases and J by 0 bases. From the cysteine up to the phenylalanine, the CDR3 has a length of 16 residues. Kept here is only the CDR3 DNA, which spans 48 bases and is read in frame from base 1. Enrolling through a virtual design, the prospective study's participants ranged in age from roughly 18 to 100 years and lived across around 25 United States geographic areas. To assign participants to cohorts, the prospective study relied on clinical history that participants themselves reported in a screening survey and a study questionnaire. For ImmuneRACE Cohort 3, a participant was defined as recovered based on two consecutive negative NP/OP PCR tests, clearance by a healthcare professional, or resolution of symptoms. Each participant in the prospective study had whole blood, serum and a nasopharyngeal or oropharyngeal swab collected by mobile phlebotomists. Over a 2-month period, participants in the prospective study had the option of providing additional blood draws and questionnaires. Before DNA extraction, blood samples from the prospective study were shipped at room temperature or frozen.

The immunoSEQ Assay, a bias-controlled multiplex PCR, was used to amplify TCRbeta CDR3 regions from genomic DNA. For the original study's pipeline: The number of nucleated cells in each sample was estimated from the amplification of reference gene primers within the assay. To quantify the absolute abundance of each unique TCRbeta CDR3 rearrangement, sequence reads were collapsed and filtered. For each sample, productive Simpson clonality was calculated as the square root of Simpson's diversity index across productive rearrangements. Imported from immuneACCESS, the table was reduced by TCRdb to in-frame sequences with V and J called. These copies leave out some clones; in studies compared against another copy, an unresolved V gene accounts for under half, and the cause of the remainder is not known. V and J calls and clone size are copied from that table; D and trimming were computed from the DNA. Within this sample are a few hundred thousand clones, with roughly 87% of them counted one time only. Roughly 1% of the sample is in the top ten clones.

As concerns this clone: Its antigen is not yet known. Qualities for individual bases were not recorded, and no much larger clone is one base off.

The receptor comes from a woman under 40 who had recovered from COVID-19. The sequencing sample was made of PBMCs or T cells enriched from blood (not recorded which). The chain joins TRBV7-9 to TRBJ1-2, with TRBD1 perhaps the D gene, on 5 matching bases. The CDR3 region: CASSLTQDTANYGYTF. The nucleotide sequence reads TGTGCCAGCAGCTTAACCCAGGACACAGCTAACTATGGCTACACCTTC.